The clone carrying this TCR beta chain was seen a single time. The data belong to a study of technical replicates of blood from four donors. Deletions cut 6 bases from V and 0 bases from J, with 9 bases between. The CDR3 length is 14 residues. Germline CDR1 is MNHNS and CDR2 is SASEGT. Produced via immunoSEQ multiplex PCR; TCRdb's table is partial and in-frame only. The table includes 80,000 to 95,000 clones, 94% detected once. The specimen sequenced was T cells isolated from PBMCs. This sequence joins TRBV6-1 and TRBJ1-3, with a possible D match to TRBD1 (6 bases). The receptor was isolated from a human donor in good health. In DNA, the CDR3 is TGTGCCAGCAGCAGGGGATCCTCTGGAAACACCATATATTTT. Protein: CASSRGSSGNTIYF.